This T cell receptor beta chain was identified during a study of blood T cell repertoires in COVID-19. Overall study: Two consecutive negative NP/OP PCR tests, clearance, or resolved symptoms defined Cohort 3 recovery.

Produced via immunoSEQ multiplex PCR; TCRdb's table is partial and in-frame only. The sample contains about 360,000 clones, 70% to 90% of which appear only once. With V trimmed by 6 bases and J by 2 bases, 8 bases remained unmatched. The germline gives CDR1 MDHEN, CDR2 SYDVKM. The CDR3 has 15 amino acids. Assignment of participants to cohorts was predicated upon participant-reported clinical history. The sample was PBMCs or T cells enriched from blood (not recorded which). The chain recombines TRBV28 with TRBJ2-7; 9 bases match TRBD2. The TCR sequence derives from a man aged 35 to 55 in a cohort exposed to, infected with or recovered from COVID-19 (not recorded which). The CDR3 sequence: CASSFTTSGTYEQYF. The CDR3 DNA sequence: TGTGCCAGCAGCTTCACGACTAGCGGCACCTACGAGCAGTACTTC.